The present entry profiles one T cell receptor (beta chain) with its context. What antigen it recognizes has not been identified. Base qualities were left out, and no much larger clone turns up one base away. The immunoSEQ Assay, a bias-controlled multiplex PCR, was used to amplify TCRbeta CDR3 regions from genomic DNA. Regarding the original processing steps: Within the assay, amplification of reference gene primers was used to estimate how many nucleated cells each sample contained. To quantify the absolute abundance of each unique TCRbeta CDR3 rearrangement, sequence reads were collapsed and filtered. For each sample, productive Simpson clonality was calculated by taking the square root of Simpson's diversity index across productive rearrangements. TCRdb limited this immuneACCESS table to in-frame rearrangements with V and J called. A share of clones is missing; checked studies link under half to unresolved V genes, and the rest is unexplained. V, J and clone size were drawn from that table, and D and trimming were deduced from the DNA. A total of around 280,000 clones appear in this sample, about 86% of them only once. Clones ranked in the top ten supply less than 2.5% of the sample.

These data come from a study of blood T cell repertoires in COVID-19 (dated by TCRdb to 2018 to 2021). Context from the whole study: The collaborator samples originated in the United States, Italy and Spain and spanned the acute and convalescent phases of COVID-19. The prospective study material was composed of cDNA or gDNA derived from T cells, B-cell-depleted T cells, or PBMCs. Subjects who had been exposed to COVID-19, were actively infected with it, or had recovered from it provided the deeply sampled blood TCRbeta repertoires that made up the dataset. The repertoires were released in a freely available public database intended as a resource for research on the immune response to SARS-CoV-2. Samples came from the ongoing ImmuneRACE study (first 160 participants) plus 1,254 subjects from 6 global collaborators. Sample metadata almost always included a de-identified subject ID, COVID-19 status, age in years and sex. Where HLA class I and class II types were available, the types were taken from metadata supplied by the sample provider, not from assay-based typing.

Samples from volunteer blood donors who had recovered from COVID-19 were contributed by a second Seattle source. Whole blood was collected in K2EDTA tubes by collaborating institutions according to the institutions' own protocols. For TCRbeta analysis, collaborators shipped samples as frozen whole blood, isolated PBMCs, or DNA extracted from either of those sample types. The germline V gene yields SGHDT for CDR1 and YYEEEE for CDR2. The CDR3 covers 15 residues, taking in both the cysteine and the phenylalanine. Of all the DNA, just the CDR3 is kept, 45 bases in frame from base 1. At the junction V is shortened by 0 bases and J by 0 bases, with 7 bases in between. Overall study outcomes, separate from this receptor: Clinical and demographic metadata were provided uncurated, with the amount varying by source and participant.

Sequenced input: peripheral blood. The chain is made from TRBV5-6 and TRBJ2-1, with the D gene too uncertain to name. The sequence came from a woman under 40 who had recovered from COVID-19. Here is the DNA: TGTGCCAGCAGCTTGGCAGCGAACTCCTACAATGAGCAGTTCTTC. Its coded protein is CASSLAANSYNEQFF.